This TCR beta chain came from a study of cytomegalovirus exposure and HLA in healthy donors. Study-wide results and caveats: Presence/absence analyses assumed roughly uniform sequencing depth across donors, which may not hold. One variant, a missense change in DCLRE1C, was linked in a later analysis to TCR beta V- and J-gene trimming.

As regards this clone: Antigen unknown.

The ends lost 5 bases at V and 4 bases at J; junction bases unmatched: 4. The CDR3 runs 14 residues. Germline CDR1 reads SEHNR; CDR2 reads FQNEAQ (reference sequence). The PCR was carried out with 60 Vbeta primers and 13 Jbeta primers. Produced via immunoSEQ multiplex PCR; TCRdb's table is partial and in-frame only. The sample includes 100,000 to 150,000 clones, approximately 75% of them seen just once. The sequence came from a woman aged 40 to 50 in good health and CMV-seropositive. This chain connects TRBV7-9 to TRBJ2-3; the match to TRBD2 covers 9 bases. Sequenced material: PBMCs. The DNA for the CDR3 is TGTGCCAGCAGCATTAGCGGGGGCCCAGATACGCAGTATTTT. Translation gives CASSISGGPDTQYF. Full variable domain (rest looked up from reference TRBV7-9 and TRBJ2-3): DTGVSQNPRHKITKRGQNVTFRCDPISEHNRLYWYRQTLGQGPEFLTYFQNEAQLEKSRLLSDRFSAERPKGSFSTLEIQRTEQGDSAMYLCASSISGGPDTQYFGPGTRLTVL.